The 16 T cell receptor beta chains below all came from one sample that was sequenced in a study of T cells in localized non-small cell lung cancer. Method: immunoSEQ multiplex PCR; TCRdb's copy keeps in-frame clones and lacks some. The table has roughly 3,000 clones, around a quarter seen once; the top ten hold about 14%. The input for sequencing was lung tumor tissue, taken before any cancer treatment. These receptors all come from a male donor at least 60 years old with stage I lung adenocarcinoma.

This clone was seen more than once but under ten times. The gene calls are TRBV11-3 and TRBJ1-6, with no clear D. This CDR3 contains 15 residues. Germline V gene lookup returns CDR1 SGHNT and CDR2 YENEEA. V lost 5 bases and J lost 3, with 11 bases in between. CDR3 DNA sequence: TGTGCCAGCAGCCCTCTCGCCGGCTATAATTCACCCCTCCACTTT. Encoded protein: CASSPLAGYNSPLHF.

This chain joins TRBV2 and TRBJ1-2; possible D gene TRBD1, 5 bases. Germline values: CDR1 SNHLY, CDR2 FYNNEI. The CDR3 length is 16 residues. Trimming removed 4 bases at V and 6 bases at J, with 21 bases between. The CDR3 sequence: CASSVAKRDRKNGYTF. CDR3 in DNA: TGTGCCAGCAGTGTAGCGAAAAGGGACCGTAAAAATGGCTACACCTTC.

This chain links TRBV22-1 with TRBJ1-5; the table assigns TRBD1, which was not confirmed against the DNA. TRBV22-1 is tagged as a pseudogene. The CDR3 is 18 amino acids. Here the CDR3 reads CASRGRQGRILGNQPQHF. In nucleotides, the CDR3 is TGTGCCAGCAGGGGGAGACAGGGACGTATTTTGGGGAATCAGCCCCAGCATTTT.

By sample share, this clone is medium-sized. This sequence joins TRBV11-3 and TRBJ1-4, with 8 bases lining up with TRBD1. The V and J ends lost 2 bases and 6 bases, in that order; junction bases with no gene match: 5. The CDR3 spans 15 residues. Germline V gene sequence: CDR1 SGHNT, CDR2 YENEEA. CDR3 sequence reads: CASSLRSGGDEKLFF. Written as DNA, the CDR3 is TGTGCCAGCAGCTTAAGGTCAGGGGGCGATGAAAAACTGTTTTTT.

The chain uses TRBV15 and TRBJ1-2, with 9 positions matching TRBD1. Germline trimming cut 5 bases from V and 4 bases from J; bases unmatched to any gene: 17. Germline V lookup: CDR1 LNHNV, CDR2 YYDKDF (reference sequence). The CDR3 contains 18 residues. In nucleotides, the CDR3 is TGTGCCACCAGCCGAACCCCCGGGACAGGGACTCGAGGCTATGGCTACACCTTC. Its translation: CATSRTPGTGTRGYGYTF.

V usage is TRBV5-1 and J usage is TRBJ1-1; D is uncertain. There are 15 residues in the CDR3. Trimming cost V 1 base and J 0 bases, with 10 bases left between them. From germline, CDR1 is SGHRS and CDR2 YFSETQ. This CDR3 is CASSLLQQMNTEAFF. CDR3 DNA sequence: TGCGCCAGCAGCTTGCTACAGCAAATGAACACTGAAGCTTTCTTT.

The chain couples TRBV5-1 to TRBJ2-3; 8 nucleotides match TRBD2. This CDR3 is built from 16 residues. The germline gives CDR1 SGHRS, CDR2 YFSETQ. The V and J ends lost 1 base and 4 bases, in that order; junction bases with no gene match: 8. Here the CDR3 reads CASSLHSGGYADTQYF. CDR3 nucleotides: TGCGCCAGCAGCTTGCACAGCGGGGGATACGCAGATACGCAGTATTTT.

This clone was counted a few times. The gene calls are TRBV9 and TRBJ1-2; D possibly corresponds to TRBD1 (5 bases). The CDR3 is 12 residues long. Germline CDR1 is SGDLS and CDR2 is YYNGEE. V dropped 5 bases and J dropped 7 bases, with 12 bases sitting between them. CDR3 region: CASSLSRGGYTF. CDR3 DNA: TGTGCCAGCAGTTTATCTAGGGGTGGCTACACCTTC.

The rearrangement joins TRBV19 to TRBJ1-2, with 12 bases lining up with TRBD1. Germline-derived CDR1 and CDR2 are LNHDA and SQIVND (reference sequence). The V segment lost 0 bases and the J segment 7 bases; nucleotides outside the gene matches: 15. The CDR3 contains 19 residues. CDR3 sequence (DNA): TGTGCCAGTAGTATAGATCTAGCTGGCCCGGGACAGGGGGCTTCTGGCTACACCTTC. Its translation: CASSIDLAGPGQGASGYTF.

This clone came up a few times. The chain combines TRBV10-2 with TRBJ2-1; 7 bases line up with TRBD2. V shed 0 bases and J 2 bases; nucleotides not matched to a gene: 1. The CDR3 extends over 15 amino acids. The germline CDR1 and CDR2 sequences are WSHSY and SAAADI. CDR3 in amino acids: CASSESSGAYNEQFF. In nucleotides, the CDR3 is TGCGCCAGCAGTGAGTCCAGCGGGGCCTACAATGAGCAGTTCTTC.

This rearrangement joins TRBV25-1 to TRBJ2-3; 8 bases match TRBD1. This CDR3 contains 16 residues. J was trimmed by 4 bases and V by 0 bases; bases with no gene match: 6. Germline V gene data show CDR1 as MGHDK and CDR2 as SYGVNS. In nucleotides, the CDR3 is TGTGCCAGCAGTGAATATGCCCAGGGGGCATCAGATACGCAGTATTTT. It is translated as CASSEYAQGASDTQYF.

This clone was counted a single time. The CDR3 coding sequence is TGTGCCATCACCCCCTCTTCGTCCAGGGGGCAAATGGATACGCAGTATTTT. This codes for CAITPSSSRGQMDTQYF. The rearrangement joins TRBV6-8 to TRBJ2-3; 8 bases match TRBD1. Germline V gene sequence: CDR1 MNHGY, CDR2 SAAAGT. This CDR3 is 17 amino acids long. Trimming at V came to 10 bases and at J to 6 bases, leaving 21 bases not matched to a gene.

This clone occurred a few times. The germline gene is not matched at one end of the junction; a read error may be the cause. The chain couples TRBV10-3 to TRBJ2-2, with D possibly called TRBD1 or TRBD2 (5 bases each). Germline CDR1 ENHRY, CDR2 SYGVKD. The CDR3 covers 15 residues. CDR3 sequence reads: CASSEGLWGTGELFF. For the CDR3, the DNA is TGTGCCAGCAGTGAGGGCCTCTGGGGGACCGGGGAGCTGTTTTTT.

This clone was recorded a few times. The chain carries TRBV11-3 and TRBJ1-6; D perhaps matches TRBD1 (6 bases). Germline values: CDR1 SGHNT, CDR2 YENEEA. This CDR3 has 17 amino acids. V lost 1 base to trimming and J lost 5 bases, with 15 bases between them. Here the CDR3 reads CASSLGSGGANNSPLHF. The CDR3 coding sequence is TGTGCCAGCAGCTTAGGGTCGGGGGGCGCCAATAATTCACCCCTCCACTTT.

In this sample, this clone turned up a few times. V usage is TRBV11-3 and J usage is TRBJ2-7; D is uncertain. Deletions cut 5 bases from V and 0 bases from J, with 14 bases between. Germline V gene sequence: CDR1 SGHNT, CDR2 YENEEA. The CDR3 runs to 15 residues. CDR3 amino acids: CASSPDGTSSYEQYF. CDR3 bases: TGTGCCAGCAGCCCCGATGGTACGAGCTCCTACGAGCAGTACTTC.

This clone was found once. CDR3 amino acids: CASSLGGQGGEQFF. The DNA for the CDR3 is TGCGCCAGCAGCTTGGGAGGACAGGGAGGTGAGCAGTTCTTC. The genes are TRBV5-1 and TRBJ2-1, with TRBD1 matching 8 bases. Germline CDR1 reads SGHRS; CDR2 reads YFSETQ. Trimming took 0 bases from V and 9 from J; bases not matched to a gene: 5. The CDR3 consists of 14 residues.